A single sample gave rise to the 26 T cell receptor beta chains below, sequenced in a study of blood T cell repertoires in COVID-19 (dated by TCRdb to between 2020 and 2021). The library came from the immunoSEQ multiplex PCR assay. TCRdb stores this immuneACCESS table with in-frame sequences only. Part of the clones is absent; in the studies checked, under half of the shortfall reflects unresolved V genes, and no reason is known for the rest. The sample records 130,000 to 150,000 clones, around 85% of which are singletons. The biggest ten clones account for about 3% of the sample. Sequenced input: peripheral blood. These TCRs come from a woman in her thirties or forties with active or convalescent COVID-19.

V and J are TRBV9 and TRBJ2-4, with TRBD2 as a possible D gene (7 bases). This CDR3 is 16 amino acids long. The V end was cut by 3 bases, the J end by 3 bases, with 16 bases between. Germline CDR1 and CDR2: SGDLS and YYNGEE. CDR3 coding DNA: TGTGCCAGCAGCGCCACGGGGGAGGGGGACAAAAACATTCAGTACTTC. Protein: CASSATGEGDKNIQYF.

The chain has TRBV28 and TRBJ1-1; D might be TRBD1 (5 bases). Germline CDR1 is MDHEN and CDR2 is SYDVKM. The CDR3 length is 14 residues. Trimming removed 7 bases at V and 3 bases at J, with 15 bases between. The CDR3 region has the DNA TGTGCCAGCAAAAAGGGAGGGACTCACACTGAAGCTTTCTTT. This sequence encodes CASKKGGTHTEAFF.

This clone has more than one count but fewer than ten. This chain uses TRBV5-5 with TRBJ2-5; TRBD1 agrees at 7 bases. The CDR3 loop spans 16 amino acids. V shed 0 bases, J shed 4 bases, and the junction held 9 bases outside the gene matches. CDR1 SGHKS and CDR2 YYEKEE come from the germline V gene (reference sequence). For the CDR3, the DNA is TGTGCCAGCAGCTTGGCCCGGGCAGGGGGTGGAGAGACCCAGTACTTC. The encoded protein is CASSLARAGGGETQYF.

The genes are TRBV5-5 and TRBJ1-2; 7 bases fit TRBD1. Trimming took 2 bases from V and 3 from J; bases not matched to a gene: 1. This CDR3 is built from 13 residues. In germline, CDR1 is SGHKS, CDR2 YYEKEE (reference sequence). The CDR3 DNA sequence: TGTGCCAGCAGCTTTACAGGGGACTATGGCTACACCTTC. It translates to CASSFTGDYGYTF.

The J gene is TRBJ2-1, the V gene TRBV9; 7 positions match TRBD2. V shed 3 bases and J 3 bases; nucleotides not matched to a gene: 6. The CDR3 consists of 15 residues. Germline V CDR1 and CDR2: SGDLS, YYNGEE. CDR3 region: CASSGRGGSYNEQFF. The CDR3 bases are TGTGCCAGCAGCGGACGGGGCGGGAGCTACAATGAGCAGTTCTTC.

The chain carries TRBV24-1 and TRBJ1-5, with D maybe TRBD1 (6 bases). The CDR3 spans 21 residues. Germline V CDR1 and CDR2: KGHDR, SFDVKD. Trimming left V 5 bases short and J 0 bases short, with 28 bases between. The CDR3 nucleotides read TGTGCCACCAGTGTCCTCAAGGCGGCGGGGGGCGCCTTTTATAGCAATCAGCCCCAGCATTTT. Translating gives CATSVLKAAGGAFYSNQPQHF.

This clone appeared a single time. The CDR3 spells CASSLGLAGGLEQYF. The DNA of the CDR3 is TGTGCCAGCAGCTTAGGGCTAGCGGGGGGGCTCGAGCAGTACTTC. The rearrangement joins TRBV7-2 to TRBJ2-7, with 12 bases identical to TRBD2. Germline assignment: CDR1 SGHTA and CDR2 FQGNSA. The junction had 4 bases not matched to a gene; V was cut back by 1 base and J by 6 bases. This CDR3 has 15 residues.

J is TRBJ2-2 and V is TRBV9; 8 bases match TRBD1. The CDR3 is 17 residues long. J gave up 6 bases and V 3 bases, and 13 bases lay outside the gene matches. CDR1 SGDLS and CDR2 YYNGEE come from the germline V gene. The CDR3 region is CASSANGQGMGSGELFF. The CDR3 bases are TGTGCCAGCAGCGCAAATGGACAGGGAATGGGTTCCGGGGAGCTGTTTTTT.

The chain carries TRBV5-8 and TRBJ1-1; D gene ambiguous. From germline, CDR1 is SGHTS and CDR2 YDEGEE. V was trimmed by 1 base and J by 1 base, leaving 5 bases between them. CDR3 length: 13 amino acids. The CDR3 is CASSLYRNTEAFF. The CDR3 region has the DNA TGTGCCAGCAGCTTGTACAGGAACACTGAAGCTTTCTTT.

The chain joins TRBV19 to TRBJ1-1; unclear D gene. The CDR3 covers 16 residues. The germline V gene has CDR1 LNHDA and CDR2 SQIVND (reference sequence). V was pared by 3 bases and J by 4 bases, with 18 bases between. The CDR3 here is CASSIDSGTASTEAFF. In nucleotides, the CDR3 is TGTGCCAGTAGTATCGACTCCGGCACGGCGAGCACTGAAGCTTTCTTT.

The chain joins TRBV4-3 to TRBJ1-1; D unclear. CDR1 is LGHNA and CDR2 is YSLEER in the germline V gene. V was pared by 1 base and J by 1 base, with 7 bases between. This CDR3 has 14 residues. The CDR3 here is CASSQAGANTEAFF. CDR3 sequence (DNA): TGCGCCAGCAGCCAAGCGGGAGCGAACACTGAAGCTTTCTTT.

J is TRBJ2-2 and V is TRBV7-2, with 8 bases that match TRBD2. The ends lost 3 bases at V and 6 bases at J; junction bases unmatched: 12. The CDR3 consists of 17 residues. Germline V gene lookup returns CDR1 SGHTA and CDR2 FQGNSA. CDR3 protein: CASSFLSGRSGAGELFF. For the CDR3, the DNA is TGTGCCAGCAGCTTTTTAAGCGGGAGAAGCGGCGCCGGGGAGCTGTTTTTT.

The chain employs TRBV28 and TRBJ1-1, with 8 positions matching TRBD1. This CDR3 has 13 amino acids. The J segment lost 0 bases and the V segment lost 9 bases, leaving 3 bases of the junction unmatched. Germline V gene sequence: CDR1 MDHEN, CDR2 SYDVKM. CDR3 sequence: CASRDRLNTEAFF. Here the CDR3 DNA reads TGTGCCAGTCGGGACAGGCTGAACACTGAAGCTTTCTTT.

This chain uses TRBV11-2 with TRBJ2-7; D unresolved. Germline V CDR1 and CDR2: SGHAT, FQNNGV. This CDR3 has 13 amino acids. V lost 5 bases to trimming and J lost 2 bases, with 10 bases between them. CDR3 residues: CASSRLITYEQYF. CDR3 bases: TGTGCCAGCAGCCGACTGATAACCTACGAGCAGTACTTC. Variable domain in full (rest from reference TRBV11-2 and TRBJ2-7): EAGVAQSPRYKIIEKRQSVAFWCNPISGHATLYWYQQILGQGPKLLIQFQNNGVVDDSQLPKDRFSAERLKGVDSTLKIQPAKLEDSAVYLCASSRLITYEQYFGPGTRLTVT.

V gene TRBV5-1 combines with J gene TRBJ2-1, with 10 nucleotides matching TRBD2. The CDR3 loop spans 17 amino acids. The germline gives CDR1 SGHRS, CDR2 YFSETQ. Losses at the gene ends were 0 bases for V and 7 bases for J; bases not matched to a gene: 10. In nucleotides, the CDR3 is TGCGCCAGCAGCTTGGACGTTAGCGGGAGGCTTCGGAATGAGCAGTTCTTC. Its translation is CASSLDVSGRLRNEQFF. Filled out from reference TRBV5-1 and TRBJ2-1, the complete variable domain reads KAGVTQTPRYLIKTRGQQVTLSCSPISGHRSVSWYQQTPGQGLQFLFEYFSETQRNKGNFPGRFSGRQFSNSRSEMNVSTLELGDSALYLCASSLDVSGRLRNEQFFGPGTRLTVL.

The chain has TRBV5-1 and TRBJ1-5; no firm D call. V was pared by 1 base and J by 4 bases, with 6 bases between. CDR3 length: 13 amino acids. Germline CDR1 and CDR2: SGHRS and YFSETQ. This CDR3 is CASSLFVNQPQHF. DNA of the CDR3: TGCGCCAGCAGCTTGTTCGTTAATCAGCCCCAGCATTTT.

V and J are TRBV10-2 and TRBJ2-2, with a weak D call TRBD2 (6 bases). Trimming cost V 7 bases and J 4 bases, with 25 bases left between them. The CDR3 consists of 18 residues. The germline V gene encodes CDR1 WSHSY and CDR2 SAAADI. CDR3 sequence reads: CASTSRLGTSYVTGELFF. The CDR3 region has the DNA TGCGCCAGCACGTCTCGTCTAGGAACTAGCTACGTCACCGGGGAGCTGTTTTTT.

V is TRBV19 and J is TRBJ1-4; 8 bases agree with TRBD1. Germline CDR1 LNHDA, CDR2 SQIVND (reference sequence). The CDR3 consists of 15 residues. V shed 2 bases and J 7 bases; nucleotides not matched to a gene: 6. The CDR3 loop reads CASSIQGAPGEKLFF. CDR3 bases: TGTGCCAGTAGTATACAGGGGGCGCCGGGTGAAAAACTGTTTTTT.

The sample holds one count of this clone. The chain links TRBV28 to TRBJ1-6; D remains ambiguous. This CDR3 region has 13 residues. CDR1 and CDR2 (germline): MDHEN, SYDVKM. Trimming stripped 5 bases from V and 9 bases from J, with 11 bases between. As DNA, the CDR3 is TGTGCCAGCAGTCGACTGGCCAGTTCACCCCTCCACTTT. It codes for CASSRLASSPLHF.

The genes are TRBV2 and TRBJ1-5; D uncertain. CDR1 and CDR2 (germline): SNHLY, FYNNEI. CDR3 length equals 14 residues. The ends were cut back, 4 bases at V and 0 bases at J, with 7 bases in the middle. The CDR3: CASSGLVSNQPQHF. In DNA, the CDR3 is TGTGCCAGCAGTGGACTGGTTAGCAATCAGCCCCAGCATTTT.

The rearrangement joins TRBV19 to TRBJ1-5; a weak D match, TRBD1 (6 bases). Germline V gives CDR1 LNHDA, CDR2 SQIVND (reference sequence). V was trimmed by 5 bases and J by 7 bases, leaving 15 bases between them. The CDR3 has 14 residues. The CDR3 nucleotides read TGTGCCAGTAGTCCCAGGGGTTATCGGCAGCCCCAGCATTTT. It translates to CASSPRGYRQPQHF.

The chain combines TRBV10-2 with TRBJ2-7; the D is unclear. V lost 7 bases and J 0 bases, leaving 10 bases between the germline ends. Germline CDR1 reads WSHSY; CDR2 reads SAAADI. The CDR3 extends over 13 amino acids. The CDR3 nucleotides read TGCGCCAGCAAGCTCCTAAGCTCCTACGAGCAGTACTTC. Protein product: CASKLLSSYEQYF.

The V and J genes are TRBV3-1 (or the pseudogene TRBV3-2) and TRBJ2-5; D is possibly TRBD2 (5 bases). The CDR3 covers 14 residues. The ends were cut back, 3 bases at V and 5 bases at J, with 13 bases in the middle. Germline loops: CDR1 LGHDT, CDR2 YNNKEL (reference sequence). This CDR3 reads CASSHTGSGETQYF. CDR3 sequence (DNA): TGTGCCAGCAGCCATACGGGGTCGGGTGAGACCCAGTACTTC.

The rearrangement uses TRBV18 and TRBJ1-3; no definite D call. In germline, CDR1 is KGHSH, CDR2 LQKENI. This CDR3 is built from 14 residues. V lost 4 bases, J lost 2 bases, and 9 bases lay in between. Here the CDR3 DNA reads TGTGCCAGCTCACAGTACGGGGCTGGAAACACCATATATTTT. Its translation is CASSQYGAGNTIYF.

The V and J genes are TRBV29-1 and TRBJ1-2; D is undetermined. CDR3 length: 11 amino acids. Germline V CDR1 and CDR2: SQVTM, ANQGSEA. Trimming stripped 4 bases from V and 7 bases from J, with 10 bases between. CDR3 DNA: TGCAGCGTTGGGGGAGCCCGTGGCTACACCTTC. This encodes CSVGGARGYTF.

The V and J genes are TRBV7-2 and TRBJ2-3; D uncertain. CDR1 SGHTA and CDR2 FQGNSA come from the germline V gene. V was shortened by 5 bases and J by 0 bases, with 15 bases between the two germline ends. The CDR3 is 16 residues long. The CDR3: CASSPQSTGSTDTQYF. CDR3 nucleotide sequence: TGTGCCAGCAGCCCCCAATCGACTGGGAGCACAGATACGCAGTATTTT.